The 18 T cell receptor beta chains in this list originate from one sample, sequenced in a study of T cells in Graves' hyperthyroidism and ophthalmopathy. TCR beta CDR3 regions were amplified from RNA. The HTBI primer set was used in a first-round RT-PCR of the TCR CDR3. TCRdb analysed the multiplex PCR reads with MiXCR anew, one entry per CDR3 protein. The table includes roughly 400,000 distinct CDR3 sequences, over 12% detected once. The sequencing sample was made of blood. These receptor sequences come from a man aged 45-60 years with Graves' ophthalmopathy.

For the CDR3, the DNA is TGCAGTGCTCGCCGGGACAGGGGACCCGAGCAGTACTTC. It codes for CSARRDRGPEQYF. V gene TRBV20-1 combines with J gene TRBJ2-7, with 10 bases that match TRBD1. Per the germline V gene, CDR1 is DFQATT and CDR2 is SNEGSKA (reference sequence). This CDR3 is 13 amino acids long. V shed 5 bases, J shed 6 bases, and the junction held 7 bases outside the gene matches.

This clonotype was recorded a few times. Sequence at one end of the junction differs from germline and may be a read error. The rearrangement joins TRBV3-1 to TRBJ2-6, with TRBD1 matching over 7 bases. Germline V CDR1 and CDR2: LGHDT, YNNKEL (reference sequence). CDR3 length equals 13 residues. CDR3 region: CASSRQGPGPPSF. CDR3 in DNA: TGTGCCAGCAGCCGACAGGGACCGGGACCTCCTTCTTTC.

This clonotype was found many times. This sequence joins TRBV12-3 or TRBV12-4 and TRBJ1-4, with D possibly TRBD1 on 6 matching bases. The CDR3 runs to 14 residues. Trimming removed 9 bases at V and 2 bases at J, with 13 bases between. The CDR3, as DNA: TGTGCCAGTTCGCCAGGGGTTACTAATGAAAAACTGTTTTTT. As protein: CASSPGVTNEKLFF.

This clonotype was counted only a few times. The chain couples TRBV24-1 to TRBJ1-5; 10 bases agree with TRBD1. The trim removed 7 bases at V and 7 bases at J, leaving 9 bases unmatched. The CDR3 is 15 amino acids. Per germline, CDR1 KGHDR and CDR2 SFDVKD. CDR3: CATSPGQGSGQPQHF. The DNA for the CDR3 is TGTGCCACCAGCCCGGGACAGGGGTCTGGGCAGCCCCAGCATTTT.

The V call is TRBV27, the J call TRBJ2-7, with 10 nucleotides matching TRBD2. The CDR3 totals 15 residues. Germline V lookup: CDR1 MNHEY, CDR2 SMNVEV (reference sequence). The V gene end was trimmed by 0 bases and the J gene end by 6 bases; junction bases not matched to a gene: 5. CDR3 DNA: TGTGCCAGCAGTTTATCTCTAGCGGGAGTCCTCGAGCAGTACTTC. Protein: CASSLSLAGVLEQYF.

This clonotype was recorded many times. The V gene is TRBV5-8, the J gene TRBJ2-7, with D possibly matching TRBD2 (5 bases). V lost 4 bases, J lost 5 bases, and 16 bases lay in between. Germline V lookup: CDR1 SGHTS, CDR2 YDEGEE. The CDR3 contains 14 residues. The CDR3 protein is CASSGSVEGDEQYF. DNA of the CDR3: TGTGCCAGCAGCGGAAGTGTTGAGGGAGACGAGCAGTACTTC.

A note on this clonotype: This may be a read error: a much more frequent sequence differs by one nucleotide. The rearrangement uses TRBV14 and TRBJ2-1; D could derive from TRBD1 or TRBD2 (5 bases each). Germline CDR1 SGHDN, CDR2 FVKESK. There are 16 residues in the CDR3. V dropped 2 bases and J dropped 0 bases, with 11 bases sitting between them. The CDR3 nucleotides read TGTGCCAGCAGCCAATTCGCTGGGGGCTCCTACAATGAGCAGTTCTTC. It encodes CASSQFAGGSYNEQFF.

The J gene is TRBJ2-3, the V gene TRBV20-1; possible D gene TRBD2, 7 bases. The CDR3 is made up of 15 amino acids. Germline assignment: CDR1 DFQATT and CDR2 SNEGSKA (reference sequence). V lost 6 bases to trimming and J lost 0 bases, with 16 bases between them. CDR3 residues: CSAGGAIQSTDTQYF. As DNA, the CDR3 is TGCAGTGCGGGGGGGGCCATCCAAAGCACAGATACGCAGTATTTT.

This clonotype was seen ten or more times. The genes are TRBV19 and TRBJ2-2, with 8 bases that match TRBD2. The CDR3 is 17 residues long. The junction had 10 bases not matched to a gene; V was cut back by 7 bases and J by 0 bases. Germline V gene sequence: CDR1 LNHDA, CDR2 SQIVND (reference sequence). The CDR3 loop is CASTLRGAGANTGELFF. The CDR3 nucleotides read TGTGCCAGTACCTTGCGGGGAGCGGGGGCGAACACCGGGGAGCTGTTTTTT.

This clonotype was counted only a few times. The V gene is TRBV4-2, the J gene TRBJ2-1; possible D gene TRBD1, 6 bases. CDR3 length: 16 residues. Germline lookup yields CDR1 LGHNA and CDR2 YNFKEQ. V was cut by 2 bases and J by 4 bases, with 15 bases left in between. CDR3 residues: CASSQPEGVDYNEQFF. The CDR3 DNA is TGTGCCAGCAGCCAACCCGAGGGGGTAGATTACAATGAGCAGTTCTTC.

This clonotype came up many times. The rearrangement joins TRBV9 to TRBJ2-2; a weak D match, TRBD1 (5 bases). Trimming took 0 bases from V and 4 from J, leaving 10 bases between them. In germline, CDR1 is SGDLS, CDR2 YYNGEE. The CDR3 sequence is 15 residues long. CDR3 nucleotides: TGTGCCAGCAGCGTAGTTGACAGTGGCACCGGGGAGCTGTTTTTT. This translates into CASSVVDSGTGELFF.

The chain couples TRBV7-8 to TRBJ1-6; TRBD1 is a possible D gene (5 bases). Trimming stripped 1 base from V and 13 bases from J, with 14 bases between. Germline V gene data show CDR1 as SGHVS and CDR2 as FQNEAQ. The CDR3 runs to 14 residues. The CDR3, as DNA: TGTGCCAGCAGCTTAGATGGGGCGCGGGGGCCCCTCCACTTT. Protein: CASSLDGARGPLHF.

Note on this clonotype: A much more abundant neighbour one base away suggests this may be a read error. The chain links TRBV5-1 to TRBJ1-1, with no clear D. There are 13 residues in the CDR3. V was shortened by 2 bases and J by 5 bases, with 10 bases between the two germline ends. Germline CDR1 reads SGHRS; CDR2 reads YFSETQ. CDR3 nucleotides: TGCGCCAGCAGCTTCTCCCCTAGGACTGAAGCTTTCTTT. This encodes CASSFSPRTEAFF.

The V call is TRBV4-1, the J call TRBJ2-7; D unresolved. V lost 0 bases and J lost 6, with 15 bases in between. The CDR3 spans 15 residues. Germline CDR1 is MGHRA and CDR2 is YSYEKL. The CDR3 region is CASSQEWPKVGEQYF. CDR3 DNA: TGCGCCAGCAGCCAAGAGTGGCCAAAAGTGGGCGAGCAGTACTTC.

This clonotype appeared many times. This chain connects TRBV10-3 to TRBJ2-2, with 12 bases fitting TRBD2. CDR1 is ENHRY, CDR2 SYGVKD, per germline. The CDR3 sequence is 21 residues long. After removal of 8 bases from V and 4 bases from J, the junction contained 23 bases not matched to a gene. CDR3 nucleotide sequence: TGTGCCATCCATCCGACTCTAGCGGGAGGGACTGATCTAACTTCCACCGGGGAGCTGTTTTTT. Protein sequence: CAIHPTLAGGTDLTSTGELFF.

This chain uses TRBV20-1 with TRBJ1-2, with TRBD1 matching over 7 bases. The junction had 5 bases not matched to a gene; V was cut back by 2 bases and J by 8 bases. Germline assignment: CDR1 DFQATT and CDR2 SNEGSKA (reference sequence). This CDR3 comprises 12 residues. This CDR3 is CSARRQTGGYTF. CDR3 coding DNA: TGCAGTGCTAGAAGACAGACAGGGGGCTACACCTTC.

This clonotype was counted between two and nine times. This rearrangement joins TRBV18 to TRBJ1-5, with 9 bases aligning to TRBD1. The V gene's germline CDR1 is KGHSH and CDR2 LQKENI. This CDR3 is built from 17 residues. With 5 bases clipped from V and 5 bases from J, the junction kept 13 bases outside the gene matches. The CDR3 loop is CASSSYYRDREDQPQHF. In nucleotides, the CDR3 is TGTGCCAGCTCATCCTATTACCGGGACAGGGAAGATCAGCCCCAGCATTTT.

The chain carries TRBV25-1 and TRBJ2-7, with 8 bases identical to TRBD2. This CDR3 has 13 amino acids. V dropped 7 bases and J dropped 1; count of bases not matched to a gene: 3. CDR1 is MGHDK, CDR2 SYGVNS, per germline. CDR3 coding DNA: TGTGCCAGCACCGGACTAGCATCCTACGAGCAGTACTTC. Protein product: CASTGLASYEQYF.